The present T cell receptor (beta chain) was sequenced within a study of blood T cell repertoires in COVID-19. Overall study context: Researchers got acute and convalescent COVID-19 samples from the United States, Italy and Spain.

Germline V CDR1 and CDR2: MDHEN, SYDVKM. The J segment lost 6 bases and the V segment lost 5 bases, leaving 5 bases of the junction unmatched. The CDR3 has 14 amino acids. TCRdb's table, derived via immunoSEQ multiplex PCR, lists solely in-frame clones and lacks some. The sample records 200,000 to 250,000 clones, roughly 83% being singletons. Enrollment of patients from Seattle took place during active infection, with longitudinal follow-up. The source material was peripheral blood. The sequence derives from a woman aged 80 or over with COVID-19, enrolled during active disease. V gene TRBV28 combines with J gene TRBJ1-5, with TRBD1 matching 9 bases. CDR3 in amino acids: CASSIGQGSQPQHF. In DNA form, the CDR3 reads TGTGCCAGCAGTATTGGACAGGGGAGTCAGCCCCAGCATTTT.